These 25 T cell receptor beta chains were all obtained from the same sample, sequenced in a study of early T cells in non-severe SARS-CoV-2 infection. TCRdb reprocessed the 5' RACE reads via MiXCR and lists one record per CDR3 protein. Counted here are approximately 35,000 distinct CDR3 sequences, approximately 5% occurring once; the ten biggest clones make up 10% to 15%. Sequenced: whole blood. These TCRs come from an adult who was a healthcare worker with PCR-confirmed SARS-CoV-2 infection or an uninfected control (not recorded which).

This clonotype was observed at least ten times. The chain has TRBV5-5 and TRBJ1-1, with TRBD1 matching 10 bases. The CDR3 runs to 14 residues. The germline gives CDR1 SGHKS, CDR2 YYEKEE (reference sequence). V lost 4 bases, J lost 6 bases, and 6 bases stayed unmatched. In DNA, the CDR3 is TGTGCCAGCAGCCAGGGACAGGGGCCCGCTGAAGCTTTCTTT. Amino acid sequence: CASSQGQGPAEAFF.

On this clonotype: A much larger clonotype is one base distant, so this may be a read error. The chain uses TRBV20-1 and TRBJ2-3; 15 positions match TRBD2. V gave up 6 bases and J gave up 4 bases; unmatched junction bases: 14. The CDR3 covers 18 residues. Germline V gives CDR1 DFQATT, CDR2 SNEGSKA (reference sequence). CDR3: CSAPGTSGGLAFADTQYF. CDR3 in DNA: TGCAGTGCCCCCGGGACTAGCGGGGGGCTGGCCTTCGCAGATACGCAGTATTTT.

This clonotype has at least ten counts. The rearrangement uses TRBV27 and TRBJ1-2; 7 bases agree with TRBD1. The J segment lost 4 bases and the V segment lost 3 bases, leaving 8 bases of the junction unmatched. The CDR3 runs to 15 residues. Germline CDR1 and CDR2: MNHEY and SMNVEV (reference sequence). The CDR3 sequence: CASSFNRQGIYGYTF. The CDR3 DNA is TGTGCCAGCAGTTTCAATAGACAGGGTATCTATGGCTACACCTTC.

This clonotype was recorded at least ten times. The chain has TRBV6-5 and TRBJ2-2; 10 positions match TRBD2. Trimming removed 6 bases from V and 7 bases from J; junction bases left unmatched: 14. The length of the CDR3 is 17 residues. Germline CDR1 MNHEY, CDR2 SVGAGI. In nucleotides, the CDR3 is TGTGCCAGCAGAGCCCTAATTAGCGGGGGGCGCGGCGGGGAGCTGTTTTTT. Its translation: CASRALISGGRGGELFF.

This clonotype was picked up many times. V is TRBV4-1 and J is TRBJ2-7; D uncertain. Germline V gene lookup returns CDR1 MGHRA and CDR2 YSYEKL. Trimming removed 0 bases from V and 2 bases from J, with 8 bases in between. The CDR3 spans 14 residues. This CDR3 reads CASSQDPYTYEQYF. The CDR3 DNA reads TGCGCCAGCAGCCAAGATCCCTATACCTACGAGCAGTACTTC.

Turning to this clonotype: A read error may explain this, as a much larger clone is one base away. This chain links TRBV11-1 with TRBJ2-4; D might be TRBD2 (6 bases). CDR1 is SGHAT and CDR2 is FQDESV in the germline V gene (reference sequence). The CDR3 consists of 14 residues. The CDR3 sequence: CASSFGRGGDIRYF. The DNA for the CDR3 is TGTGCCAGCAGCTTTGGGCGGGGAGGAGACATTCGGTACTTC.

This clonotype was detected many times. This rearrangement joins TRBV18 to TRBJ2-7, with D perhaps matching TRBD2 (5 bases). The V end was cut by 6 bases, the J end by 0 bases, with 12 bases between. The CDR3 runs to 14 residues. The germline CDR1 and CDR2 sequences are KGHSH and LQKENI. CDR3 in DNA: TGTGCCAGCTCTCCCTCCCGGGGCTCCTACGAGCAGTACTTC. It yields the protein CASSPSRGSYEQYF.

This CDR3 reads CASRPPDLPYNSPLHF. For the CDR3, the DNA is TGTGCAAGTCGCCCACCGGACCTCCCTTATAATTCACCCCTCCACTTT. The rearrangement uses TRBV12-2 and TRBJ1-6. TRBV12-2 is tagged as a pseudogene. The CDR3 is 16 residues long.

The chain carries TRBV28 and TRBJ1-2; 9 bases match TRBD1. V was pared by 5 bases and J by 7 bases, with 2 bases of the junction left unmatched. CDR3 size: 12 residues. CDR1 MDHEN and CDR2 SYDVKM come from the germline V gene. CDR3 in amino acids: CASSTGGGGYTF. The DNA for the CDR3 is TGTGCCAGCAGTACAGGGGGCGGTGGCTACACCTTC.

There are many counts of this clonotype. The chain combines TRBV5-6 with TRBJ2-2; 9 nucleotides agree with TRBD1. Germline V gene data show CDR1 as SGHDT and CDR2 as YYEEEE. Germline trimming cut 4 bases from V and 4 bases from J; bases unmatched to any gene: 8. The CDR3 sequence is 16 residues long. Here the CDR3 DNA reads TGTGCCAGCAGCCCCGGGACAGGGAGTTCCACCGGGGAGCTGTTTTTT. Its protein is CASSPGTGSSTGELFF. The full variable domain, rest sourced from reference TRBV5-6 and TRBJ2-2, is DAGVTQSPTHLIKTRGQQVTLRCSPKSGHDTVSWYQQALGQGPQFIFQYYEEEERQRGNFPDRFSGHQFPNYSSELNVNALLLGDSALYLCASSPGTGSSTGELFFGEGSRLTVL.

The table lists this clonotype with many counts. The genes are TRBV10-2 and TRBJ2-7; D not certain. V lost 6 bases and J lost 3, with 18 bases in between. CDR3 length equals 15 residues. Germline V gene data show CDR1 as WSHSY and CDR2 as SAAADI. The CDR3 bases are TGCGCCAGCAGGGCCGTGGACCCGCTCCTCTACGAGCAGTACTTC. Its translation is CASRAVDPLLYEQYF.

There are many counts of this clonotype. The chain combines TRBV19 with TRBJ2-6; D may be TRBD1 (5 bases). This CDR3 is built from 17 residues. The ends were cut back, 0 bases at V and 0 bases at J, with 9 bases in the middle. From germline, CDR1 is LNHDA and CDR2 SQIVND (reference sequence). For the CDR3, the DNA is TGTGCCAGTAGTATAGACAGGGAAAGCTCTGGGGCCAACGTCCTGACTTTC. Its translation is CASSIDRESSGANVLTF.

This clonotype was recorded many times. The chain combines TRBV27 with TRBJ2-7; 9 positions match TRBD1. Germline assignment: CDR1 MNHEY and CDR2 SMNVEV (reference sequence). Unmatched junction bases numbered 8, after V lost 6 bases and J lost 5 bases. There are 14 residues in the CDR3. The CDR3: CASRGGTGSHEQYF. The CDR3 DNA reads as TGTGCCAGCAGGGGCGGGACAGGGTCCCACGAGCAGTACTTC.

The chain links TRBV4-3 to TRBJ2-7, with 8 bases matching TRBD2. Germline V gene data show CDR1 as LGHNA and CDR2 as YSLEER. The CDR3 runs 15 residues. The V segment lost 0 bases and the J segment 4 bases; nucleotides outside the gene matches: 5. The CDR3 nucleotides read TGCGCCAGCAGCCAAGATCGGGCGGGAGGATACGAGCAGTACTTC. This encodes CASSQDRAGGYEQYF.

This clonotype came up many times. This chain links TRBV10-3 with TRBJ2-1; TRBD2 matches 7 bases. J lost 7 bases, V lost 11 bases, and 8 bases had no gene match. The germline V gene has CDR1 ENHRY and CDR2 SYGVKD. This CDR3 has 12 residues. DNA for the CDR3: TGTGCCCACGGGGCTAGCGGAAATGAGCAGTTCTTC. The encoded protein is CAHGASGNEQFF.

The rearrangement uses TRBV18 and TRBJ2-2; D remains unclear. The CDR3 covers 15 residues. Trimming removed 2 bases at V and 1 base at J, with 8 bases between. The germline gives CDR1 KGHSH, CDR2 LQKENI. Here the CDR3 reads CASSPVTQNTGELFF. As DNA, the CDR3 is TGTGCCAGCTCACCAGTTACTCAGAACACCGGGGAGCTGTTTTTT.

This clonotype was observed many times. The V and J genes are TRBV7-9 and TRBJ2-3; D uncertain. There are 15 residues in the CDR3. Trimming removed 5 bases at V and 0 bases at J, with 12 bases between. Germline V lookup: CDR1 SEHNR, CDR2 FQNEAQ (reference sequence). CDR3 in DNA: TGTGCCAGCAGCGCGAGTTTGTCTAGCACAGATACGCAGTATTTT. Encoded protein: CASSASLSSTDTQYF.

This clonotype was picked up many times. The chain is built from TRBV24-1 and TRBJ2-5; D possibly uses TRBD1 or TRBD2 (5 bases each). This CDR3 has 15 amino acids. Germline CDR1 reads KGHDR; CDR2 reads SFDVKD. Trimming shortened V by 3 bases and J by 4 bases, and 14 bases separated the two germline ends. Here the CDR3 reads CATSDHGDLGETQYF. The CDR3 DNA follows: TGTGCCACCAGTGATCATGGGGACCTTGGAGAGACCCAGTACTTC.

This clonotype has a handful of counts. The chain employs TRBV6-1 and TRBJ1-1; D unclear. Per the germline V gene, CDR1 is MNHNS and CDR2 is SASEGT. V lost 8 bases to trimming and J lost 5 bases, with 15 bases between them. CDR3 length equals 13 residues. The CDR3 loop reads CASGWTDQTEAFF. In DNA form, the CDR3 reads TGTGCCAGCGGTTGGACGGACCAGACTGAAGCTTTCTTT.

This clonotype was seen a few times. This chain's CDR3 is CASSLGGQASYEQYF. The CDR3 region has the DNA TGTGCCAGCAGCTTAGGCGGACAGGCAAGCTACGAGCAGTACTTC. The genes are TRBV11-2 and TRBJ2-7, with 7 bases that match TRBD1. Germline CDR1 and CDR2: SGHAT and FQNNGV. V shed 1 base and J 3 bases; nucleotides not matched to a gene: 6. This CDR3 contains 15 residues.

Many counts were recorded for this clonotype. The chain carries TRBV5-5 and TRBJ2-7; TRBD1 might be the D (5 bases). V lost 2 bases, J lost 2 bases, and 11 bases lay in between. The length of the CDR3 is 14 residues. Germline V gives CDR1 SGHKS, CDR2 YYEKEE (reference sequence). CDR3 in amino acids: CASSFGQGPYEQYF. The CDR3 DNA reads as TGTGCCAGCAGCTTCGGCCAGGGCCCCTACGAGCAGTACTTC.

This clonotype has at least ten counts. One junction end does not reproduce the germline sequence, and a read error may be involved. V gene TRBV7-7 combines with J gene TRBJ2-2; D possibly matches TRBD1 or TRBD2 (6 bases each). From germline, CDR1 is SSHAT and CDR2 FNYEAQ (reference sequence). The CDR3 consists of 15 residues. The CDR3 nucleotides are TGTGCTAGCAGCTTAAACGGGGGCGAAACCGGGGAGCTGTTTTTT. Protein sequence: CASSLNGGETGELFF.

The gene calls are TRBV25-1 and TRBJ2-7, with 12 bases matching TRBD2. The V and J ends lost 3 bases and 10 bases, in that order; junction bases with no gene match: 7. The CDR3 runs to 14 residues. The V gene's germline CDR1 is MGHDK and CDR2 SYGVNS. This CDR3 reads CASSDTSGGPHQYF. CDR3 nucleotide sequence: TGTGCCAGCAGTGACACTAGCGGGGGGCCCCATCAGTACTTC.

J is TRBJ2-4 and V is TRBV12-3 or TRBV12-4; 10 nucleotides line up with TRBD1. The CDR3 is made up of 17 amino acids. V was pared by 3 bases and J by 2 bases, with 7 bases of the junction left unmatched. The CDR3 bases are TGTGCCAGCAGTTTTCTCGGACAGGGGGGGACCAAAAACATTCAGTACTTC. Its translation is CASSFLGQGGTKNIQYF.

On this clonotype itself: This sequence may be a read error, since a much larger clone differs from it by one base. The rearrangement joins TRBV6-5 to TRBJ2-1; 12 bases are shared with TRBD2. Germline CDR1 is MNHEY and CDR2 is SVGAGI. This CDR3 comprises 17 residues. The CDR3 DNA is TGTGCCATCAGTTACTCGATGACTAGCGGGGGATACAATGAGCAGTTCTTC. Its translation is CAISYSMTSGGYNEQFF.